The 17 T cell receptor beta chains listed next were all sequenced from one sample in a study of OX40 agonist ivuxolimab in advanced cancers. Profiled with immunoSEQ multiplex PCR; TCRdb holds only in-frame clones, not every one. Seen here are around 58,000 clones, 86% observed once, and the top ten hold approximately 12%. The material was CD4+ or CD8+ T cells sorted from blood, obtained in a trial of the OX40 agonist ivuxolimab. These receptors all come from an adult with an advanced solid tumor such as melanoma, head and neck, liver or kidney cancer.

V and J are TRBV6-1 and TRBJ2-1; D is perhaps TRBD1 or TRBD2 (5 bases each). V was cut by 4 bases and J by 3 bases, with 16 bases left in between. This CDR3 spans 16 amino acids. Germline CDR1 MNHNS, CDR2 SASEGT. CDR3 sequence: CASSVPLPGSYNEQFF. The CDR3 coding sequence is TGTGCCAGCAGTGTCCCACTGCCAGGGAGCTACAATGAGCAGTTCTTC.

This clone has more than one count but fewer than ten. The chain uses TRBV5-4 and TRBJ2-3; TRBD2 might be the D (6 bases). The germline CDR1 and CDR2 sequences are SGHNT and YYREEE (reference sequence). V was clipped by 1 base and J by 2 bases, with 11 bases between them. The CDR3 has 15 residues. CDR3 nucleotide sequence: TGTGCCAGCAGCTTGTTCGGGGGACCCACAGATACGCAGTATTTT. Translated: CASSLFGGPTDTQYF.

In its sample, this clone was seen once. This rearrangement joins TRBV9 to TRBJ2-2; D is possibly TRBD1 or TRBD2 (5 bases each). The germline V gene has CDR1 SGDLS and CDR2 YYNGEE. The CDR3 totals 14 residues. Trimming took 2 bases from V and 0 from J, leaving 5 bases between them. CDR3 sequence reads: CASSVGANTGELFF. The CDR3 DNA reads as TGTGCCAGCAGCGTGGGGGCGAACACCGGGGAGCTGTTTTTT. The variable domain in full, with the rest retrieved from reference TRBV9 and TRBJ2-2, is DSGVTQTPKHLITATGQRVTLRCSPRSGDLSVYWYQQSLDQGLQFLIQYYNGEERAKGNILERFSAQQFPDLHSELNLSSLELGDSALYFCASSVGANTGELFFGEGSRLTVL.

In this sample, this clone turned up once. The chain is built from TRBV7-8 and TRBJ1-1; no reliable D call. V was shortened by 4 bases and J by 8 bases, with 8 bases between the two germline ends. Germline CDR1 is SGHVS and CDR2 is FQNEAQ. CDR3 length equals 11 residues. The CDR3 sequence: CASSSLEEAFF. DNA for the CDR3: TGTGCCAGCAGCTCGTTGGAAGAAGCTTTCTTT.

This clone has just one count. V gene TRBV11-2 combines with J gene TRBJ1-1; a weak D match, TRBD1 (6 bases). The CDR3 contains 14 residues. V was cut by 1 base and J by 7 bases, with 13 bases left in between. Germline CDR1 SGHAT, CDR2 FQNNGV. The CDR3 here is CASSLGWGRDEAFF. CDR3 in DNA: TGTGCCAGCAGCTTAGGATGGGGGCGCGATGAAGCTTTCTTT.

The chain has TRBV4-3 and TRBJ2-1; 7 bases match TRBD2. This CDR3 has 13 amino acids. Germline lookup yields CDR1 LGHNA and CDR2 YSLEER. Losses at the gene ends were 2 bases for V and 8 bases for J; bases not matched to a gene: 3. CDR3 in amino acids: CASSQLLAHEQFF. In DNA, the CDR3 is TGCGCCAGCAGCCAACTACTAGCGCATGAGCAGTTCTTC.

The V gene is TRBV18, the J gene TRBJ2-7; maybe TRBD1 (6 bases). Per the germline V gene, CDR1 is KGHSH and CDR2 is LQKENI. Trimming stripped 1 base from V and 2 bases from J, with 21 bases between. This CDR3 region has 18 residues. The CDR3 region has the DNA TGTGCCAGCTCACCACTATTACAGGGTTACGATCCACCCTACGAGCAGTACTTC. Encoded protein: CASSPLLQGYDPPYEQYF.

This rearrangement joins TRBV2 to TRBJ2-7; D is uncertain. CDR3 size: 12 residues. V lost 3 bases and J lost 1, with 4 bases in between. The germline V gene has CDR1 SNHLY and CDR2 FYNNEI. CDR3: CASSERSYEQYF. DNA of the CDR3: TGTGCCAGCAGTGAGAGATCCTACGAGCAGTACTTC.

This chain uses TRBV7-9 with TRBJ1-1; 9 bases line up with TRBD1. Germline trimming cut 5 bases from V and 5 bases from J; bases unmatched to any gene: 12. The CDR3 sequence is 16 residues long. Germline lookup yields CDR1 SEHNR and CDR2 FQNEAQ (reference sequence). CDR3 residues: CASSDPLTGGRTEAFF. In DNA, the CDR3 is TGTGCCAGCAGCGACCCACTGACAGGGGGTAGGACTGAAGCTTTCTTT.

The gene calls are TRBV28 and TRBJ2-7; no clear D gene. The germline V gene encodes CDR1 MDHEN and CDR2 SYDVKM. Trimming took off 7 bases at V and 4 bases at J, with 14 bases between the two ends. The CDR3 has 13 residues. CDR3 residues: CASKPVRVYEQYF. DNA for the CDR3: TGTGCCAGCAAACCCGTACGGGTATACGAGCAGTACTTC.

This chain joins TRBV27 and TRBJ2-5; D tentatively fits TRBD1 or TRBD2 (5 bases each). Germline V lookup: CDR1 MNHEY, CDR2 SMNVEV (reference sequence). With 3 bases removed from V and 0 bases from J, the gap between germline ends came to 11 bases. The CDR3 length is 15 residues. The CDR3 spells CASSLGVANQETQYF. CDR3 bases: TGTGCCAGCAGTTTGGGGGTGGCTAACCAAGAGACCCAGTACTTC.

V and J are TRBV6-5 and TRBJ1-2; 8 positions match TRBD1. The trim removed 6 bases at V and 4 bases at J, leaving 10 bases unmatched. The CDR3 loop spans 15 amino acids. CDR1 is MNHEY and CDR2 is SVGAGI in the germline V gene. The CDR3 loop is CASSPTGGPFYGYTF. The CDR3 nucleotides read TGTGCCAGCAGCCCAACAGGGGGTCCATTCTATGGCTACACCTTC.

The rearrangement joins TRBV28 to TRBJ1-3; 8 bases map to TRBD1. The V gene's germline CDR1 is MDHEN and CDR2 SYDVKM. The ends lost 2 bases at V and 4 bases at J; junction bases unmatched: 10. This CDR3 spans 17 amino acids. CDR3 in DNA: TGTGCCAGCAGTTTAATAAAGGGCACAGGGGGAGGAAACACCATATATTTT. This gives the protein CASSLIKGTGGGNTIYF.

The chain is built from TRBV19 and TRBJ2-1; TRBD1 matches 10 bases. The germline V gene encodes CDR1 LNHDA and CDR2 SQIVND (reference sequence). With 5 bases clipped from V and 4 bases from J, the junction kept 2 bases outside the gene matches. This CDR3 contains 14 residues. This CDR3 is CASSSGQGYNEQFF. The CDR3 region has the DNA TGTGCCAGTAGTTCGGGACAGGGGTACAATGAGCAGTTCTTC.

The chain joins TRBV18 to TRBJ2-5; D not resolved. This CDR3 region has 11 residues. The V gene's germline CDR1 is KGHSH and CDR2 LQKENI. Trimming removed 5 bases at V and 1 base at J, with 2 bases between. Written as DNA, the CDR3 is TGTGCCAGCTCATTCCAAGAGACCCAGTACTTC. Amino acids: CASSFQETQYF.

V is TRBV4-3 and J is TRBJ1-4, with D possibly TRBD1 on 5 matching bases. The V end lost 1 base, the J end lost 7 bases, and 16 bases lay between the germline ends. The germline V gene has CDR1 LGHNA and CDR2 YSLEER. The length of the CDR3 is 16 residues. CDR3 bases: TGCGCCAGCAGCCAAGTTCGGGGCATCCGAATTGAAAAACTGTTTTTT. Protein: CASSQVRGIRIEKLFF.

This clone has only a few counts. CDR3 amino acids: CASSSATETQYF. CDR3 DNA: TGTGCCAGCAGCTCCGCCACAGAGACCCAGTACTTC. V usage is TRBV6-5 and J usage is TRBJ2-5; D ambiguous. Germline CDR1 is MNHEY and CDR2 is SVGAGI. V was cut by 6 bases and J by 4 bases, with 9 bases left in between. This CDR3 contains 12 residues.